The clone carrying this T cell receptor beta chain appeared many times. Its antigen is not known. J lost 0 bases, V lost 1 base, and 1 base had no gene match. The CDR3 extends over 15 amino acids. This sample stems from a study of blood T cells in healthy people across ages. Study-wide results and limits: It was found that TCR beta diversity correlated strongly with the percentage of naive T cells. Estimates of diversity drawn from one million T cells were considered underestimates. While age rose, TCR beta diversity per million T cells dropped in a roughly linear way.

With a J-beta primer mix and a sample-barcoded 5' primer, a second PCR ran roughly 6 to 12 cycles. Every cDNA was tagged by a template-switch adaptor with 12 random nucleotides. TCRdb independently ran MiXCR on the 5' RACE reads; one entry per CDR3 protein. Among just over 1 million distinct CDR3 sequences listed, 35% to 50% were seen once. The TCR originated in an older woman in good health. The sequencing input was blood. V gene TRBV12-3 or TRBV12-4 combines with J gene TRBJ2-3; TRBD1 agrees at 7 bases. CDR3: CASSLDRGSTDTQYF. CDR3 coding DNA: TGTGCCAGCAGTTTAGACAGGGGAAGCACAGATACGCAGTATTTT.